This T cell receptor (beta chain) appears in the sequencing data of a study of technical replicates of blood from a handful of donors. Repertoires were generated with immunoSEQ multiplex PCR, while TCRdb's copy carries only in-frame clones and drops some. Among approximately 75,000 clones listed, 97% were seen once. V lost 2 bases and J 5 bases, leaving 8 bases between the germline ends. The germline V gene encodes CDR1 MNHNY and CDR2 SVGAGI (reference sequence). The CDR3 is made up of 13 amino acids. The sequence came from a human donor in good health. This chain links TRBV6-6 with TRBJ2-3, with D perhaps TRBD1 (6 bases). Source material: T cells isolated from PBMCs. CDR3 sequence reads: CASSYPQGDTQYF. The CDR3 DNA reads as TGTGCCAGCAGTTACCCACAGGGAGATACGCAGTATTTT.